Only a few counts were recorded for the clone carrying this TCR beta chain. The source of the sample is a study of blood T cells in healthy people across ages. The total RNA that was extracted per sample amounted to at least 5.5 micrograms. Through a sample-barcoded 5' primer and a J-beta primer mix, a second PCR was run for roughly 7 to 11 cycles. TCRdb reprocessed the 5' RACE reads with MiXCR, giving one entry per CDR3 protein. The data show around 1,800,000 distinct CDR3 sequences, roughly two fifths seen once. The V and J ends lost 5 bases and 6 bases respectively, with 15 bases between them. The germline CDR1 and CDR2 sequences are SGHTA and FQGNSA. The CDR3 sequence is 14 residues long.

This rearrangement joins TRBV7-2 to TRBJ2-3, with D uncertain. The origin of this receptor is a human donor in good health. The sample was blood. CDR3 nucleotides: TGTGCCAGCAGCCGCCCCTATTTACTGGATACGCAGTATTTT. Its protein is CASSRPYLLDTQYF. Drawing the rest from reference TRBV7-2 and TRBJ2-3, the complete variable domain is GAGVSQSPSNKVTEKGKDVELRCDPISGHTALYWYRQSLGQGLEFLIYFQGNSAPDKSGLPSDRFSAERTGGSVSTLTIQRTQQEDSAVYLCASSRPYLLDTQYFGPGTRLTVL.